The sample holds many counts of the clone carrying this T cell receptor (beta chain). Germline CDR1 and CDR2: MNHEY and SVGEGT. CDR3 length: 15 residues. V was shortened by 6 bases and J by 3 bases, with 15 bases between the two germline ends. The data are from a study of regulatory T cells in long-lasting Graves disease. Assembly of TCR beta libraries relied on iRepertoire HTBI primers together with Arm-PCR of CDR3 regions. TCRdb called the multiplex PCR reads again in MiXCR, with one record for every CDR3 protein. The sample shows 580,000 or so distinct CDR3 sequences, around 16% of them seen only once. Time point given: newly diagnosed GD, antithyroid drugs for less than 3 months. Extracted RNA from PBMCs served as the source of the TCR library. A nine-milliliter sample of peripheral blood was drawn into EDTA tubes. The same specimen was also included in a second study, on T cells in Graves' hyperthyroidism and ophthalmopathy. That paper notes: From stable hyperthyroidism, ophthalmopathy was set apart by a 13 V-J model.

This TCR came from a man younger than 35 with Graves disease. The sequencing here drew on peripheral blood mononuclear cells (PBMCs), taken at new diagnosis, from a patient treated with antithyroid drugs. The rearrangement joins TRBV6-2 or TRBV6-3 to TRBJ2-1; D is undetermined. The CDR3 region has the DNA TGTGCCAGCAGGCCCGGACGGTCCCACTACAATGAGCAGTTCTTC. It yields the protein CASRPGRSHYNEQFF.